The 9 T cell receptor beta chains reported below all come from one sample, sequenced in a study of response to subunit inactivated influenza vaccine. TCRdb ran MiXCR on the RT-PCR reads and lists one entry per CDR3 protein. The profile shows about 650,000 distinct CDR3 sequences, around 13% of them singletons. Sequences were derived from PBMCs from blood, sampled 14 to 15 days before vaccination. Every receptor here comes from a man aged 45-60 years who received an inactivated influenza vaccine.

This clonotype was recorded at least ten times. V usage is TRBV3-1 and J usage is TRBJ1-2, with D possibly being TRBD1 (6 bases). The CDR3 is 13 residues long. Per the germline V gene, CDR1 is LGHDT and CDR2 is YNNKEL (reference sequence). Trimming cost V 1 base and J 4 bases, with 7 bases left between them. CDR3 protein: CASSQGGLYGYTF. CDR3 bases: TGTGCCAGCAGCCAAGGGGGGCTCTATGGCTACACCTTC. Full variable domain (missing parts from reference TRBV3-1 and TRBJ1-2): DTAVSQTPKYLVTQMGNDKSIKCEQNLGHDTMYWYKQDSKKFLKIMFSYNNKELIINETVPNRFSPKSPDKAHLNLHINSLELGDSAVYFCASSQGGLYGYTFGSGTRLTVV.

This clonotype has just a few counts. The chain links TRBV20-1 to TRBJ2-1; no firm D call. The V end was cut by 0 bases, the J end by 0 bases, with 15 bases between. Germline CDR1 and CDR2: DFQATT and SNEGSKA (reference sequence). This CDR3 has 17 amino acids. DNA for the CDR3: TGCAGTGCTAGAGATTTTTCCCAGCGAGTCTCCTACAATGAGCAGTTCTTC. The encoded protein is CSARDFSQRVSYNEQFF.

This clonotype was counted a few times. The chain has TRBV7-3 and TRBJ2-1; 9 bases map to TRBD2. Germline CDR1 SGHTA, CDR2 FQGTGA. J gave up 2 bases and V 2 bases, and 4 bases lay outside the gene matches. This CDR3 has 16 amino acids. CDR3 nucleotide sequence: TGTGCCAGCAGCTTAGGAAGCGGGAGGCCCTACAATGAGCAGTTCTTC. Its protein product is CASSLGSGRPYNEQFF.

V is TRBV6-2 or TRBV6-3 and J is TRBJ2-2; D is unresolved. Germline V gene sequence: CDR1 MNHEY, CDR2 SVGEGT. Deletions cut 1 base from V and 6 bases from J, with 6 bases between. CDR3 length: 13 residues. Here the CDR3 DNA reads TGTGCCAGCAGTTACTTGCGATCCGGGGAGCTGTTTTTT. It encodes CASSYLRSGELFF.

This clonotype showed up many times. V and J are TRBV4-3 and TRBJ2-4; unclear D gene. V gave up 0 bases and J gave up 3 bases, with 12 bases separating them. Germline V CDR1 and CDR2: LGHNA, YSLEER. This CDR3 spans 16 amino acids. DNA of the CDR3: TGCGCCAGCAGCCAAGACGCCAGAGTGGGCAAAAACATTCAGTACTTC. Protein sequence: CASSQDARVGKNIQYF.

The chain recombines TRBV7-9 with TRBJ1-1; D gene unclear. This CDR3 is 16 amino acids long. Looked up from germline, CDR1 is SEHNR and CDR2 is FQNEAQ (reference sequence). V gave up 1 base and J gave up 4 bases, with 16 bases separating them. This CDR3 reads CASSLELEGFPTEAFF. As DNA, the CDR3 is TGTGCCAGCAGCTTAGAATTGGAGGGCTTCCCCACTGAAGCTTTCTTT. The full variable domain, completed using reference TRBV7-9 and TRBJ1-1, is DTGVSQNPRHKITKRGQNVTFRCDPISEHNRLYWYRQTLGQGPEFLTYFQNEAQLEKSRLLSDRFSAERPKGSFSTLEIQRTEQGDSAMYLCASSLELEGFPTEAFFGQGTRLTVV.

The chain uses TRBV9 and TRBJ1-5; D is undetermined. The V and J ends lost 4 bases and 4 bases respectively, with 15 bases between them. CDR1 and CDR2 (germline): SGDLS, YYNGEE. The CDR3 sequence is 15 residues long. In DNA, the CDR3 is TGTGCCAGCAGCCCGGGAGGGATTGATAATCAGCCCCAGCATTTT. Translation gives CASSPGGIDNQPQHF.

This clonotype was seen a handful of times. The V call is TRBV28, the J call TRBJ2-2; perhaps D is TRBD1 or TRBD2 (5 bases each). Germline CDR1 and CDR2: MDHEN and SYDVKM. Trimming left V 7 bases short and J 0 bases short, with 15 bases between. CDR3 length: 16 amino acids. DNA of the CDR3: TGTGCCAGCAACTTAGGGACCGATGCGAACACCGGGGAGCTGTTTTTT. Its protein is CASNLGTDANTGELFF.

The sample holds a few counts of this clonotype. J is TRBJ1-4 and V is TRBV7-6; no firm D call. Germline CDR1 and CDR2: SGHVS and FNYEAQ. CDR3 length: 14 amino acids. Trimming took 4 bases from V and 6 from J, leaving 12 bases between them. The CDR3 nucleotides are TGTGCCAGCAGCTCAGAGCCCTACGATGAAAAACTGTTTTTT. Residues: CASSSEPYDEKLFF.